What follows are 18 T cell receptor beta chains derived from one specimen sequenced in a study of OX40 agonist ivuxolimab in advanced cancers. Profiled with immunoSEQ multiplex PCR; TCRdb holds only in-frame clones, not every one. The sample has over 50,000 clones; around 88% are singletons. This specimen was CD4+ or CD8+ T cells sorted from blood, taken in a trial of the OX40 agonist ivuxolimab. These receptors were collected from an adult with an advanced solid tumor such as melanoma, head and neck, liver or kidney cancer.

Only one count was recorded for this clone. The CDR3 DNA reads TGCGCCAGCAGCCGGACTAGCGGGAAAGGGCGGAATGAGCAGTTCTTC. Its translation is CASSRTSGKGRNEQFF. The chain couples TRBV5-1 to TRBJ2-1; TRBD2 matches at 12 bases. The germline CDR1 and CDR2 sequences are SGHRS and YFSETQ. CDR3 length: 16 amino acids. The trim removed 4 bases at V and 7 bases at J, leaving 9 bases unmatched.

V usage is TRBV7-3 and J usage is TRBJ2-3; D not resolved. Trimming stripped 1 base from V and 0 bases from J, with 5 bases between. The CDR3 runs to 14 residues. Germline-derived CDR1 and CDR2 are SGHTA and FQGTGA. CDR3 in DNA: TGTGCCAGCAGCTTAAGCTCTAGCACAGATACGCAGTATTTT. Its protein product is CASSLSSSTDTQYF.

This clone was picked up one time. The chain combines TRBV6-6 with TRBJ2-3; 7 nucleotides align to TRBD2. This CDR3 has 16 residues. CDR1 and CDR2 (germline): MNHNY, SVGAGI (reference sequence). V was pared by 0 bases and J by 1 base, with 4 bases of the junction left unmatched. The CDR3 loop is CASSYSRAGGTDTQYF. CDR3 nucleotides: TGTGCCAGCAGTTACTCACGGGCGGGGGGCACAGATACGCAGTATTTT.

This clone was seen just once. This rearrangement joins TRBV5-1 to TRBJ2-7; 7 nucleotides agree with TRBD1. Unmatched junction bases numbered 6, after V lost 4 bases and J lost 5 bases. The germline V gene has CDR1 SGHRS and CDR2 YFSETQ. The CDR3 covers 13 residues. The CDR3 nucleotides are TGCGCCAGCAGCCCGGACAGGTCGGACGAGCAGTACTTC. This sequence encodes CASSPDRSDEQYF.

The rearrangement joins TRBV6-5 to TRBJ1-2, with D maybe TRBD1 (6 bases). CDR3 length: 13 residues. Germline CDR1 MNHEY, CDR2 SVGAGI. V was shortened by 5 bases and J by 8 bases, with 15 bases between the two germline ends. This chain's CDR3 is CASSPDSTRGYTF. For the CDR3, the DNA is TGTGCCAGCAGTCCGGACAGTACTCGAGGCTACACCTTC.

The CDR3 coding sequence is TGTGCCAGCAGTTACACCGGTCTCTATGGCTACACCTTC. Translating it yields CASSYTGLYGYTF. The V and J genes are TRBV6-5 and TRBJ1-2; no clear D. V shed 2 bases and J shed 4 bases, with 8 bases lying between them. Looked up from germline, CDR1 is MNHEY and CDR2 is SVGAGI. The CDR3 is 13 residues long.

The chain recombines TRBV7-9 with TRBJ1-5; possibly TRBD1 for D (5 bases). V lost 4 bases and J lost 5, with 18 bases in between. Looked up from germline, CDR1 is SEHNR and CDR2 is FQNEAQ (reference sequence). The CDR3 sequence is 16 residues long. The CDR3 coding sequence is TGTGCCAGCAGCTCCGGGGGAATGGGGATCGATCAGCCCCAGCATTTT. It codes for CASSSGGMGIDQPQHF.

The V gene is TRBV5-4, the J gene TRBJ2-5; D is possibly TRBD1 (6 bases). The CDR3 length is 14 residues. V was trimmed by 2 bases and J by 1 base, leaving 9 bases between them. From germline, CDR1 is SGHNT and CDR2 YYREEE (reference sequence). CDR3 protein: CASSLPDSQETQYF. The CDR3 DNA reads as TGTGCCAGCAGCTTACCGGACAGCCAAGAGACCCAGTACTTC.

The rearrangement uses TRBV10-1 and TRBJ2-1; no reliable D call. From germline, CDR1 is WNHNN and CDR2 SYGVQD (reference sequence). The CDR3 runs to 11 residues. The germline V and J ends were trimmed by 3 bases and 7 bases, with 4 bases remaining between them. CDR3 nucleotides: TGCGCCAGCAGTGAAGGGAATGAGCAGTTCTTC. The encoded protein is CASSEGNEQFF.

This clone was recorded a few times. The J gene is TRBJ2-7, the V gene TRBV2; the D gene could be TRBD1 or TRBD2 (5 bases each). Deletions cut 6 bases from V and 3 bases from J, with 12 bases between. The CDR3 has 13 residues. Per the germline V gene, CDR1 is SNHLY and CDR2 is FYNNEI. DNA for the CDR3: TGTGCCAGCAGGGACCTTGGGGGCTACGAGCAGTACTTC. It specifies CASRDLGGYEQYF.

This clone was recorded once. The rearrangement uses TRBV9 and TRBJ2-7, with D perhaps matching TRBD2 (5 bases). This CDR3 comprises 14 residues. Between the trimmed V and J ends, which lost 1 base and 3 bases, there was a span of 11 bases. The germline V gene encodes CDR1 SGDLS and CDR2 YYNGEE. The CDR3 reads CASSVHAGYYEQYF. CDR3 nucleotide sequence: TGTGCCAGCAGCGTACATGCGGGCTACTACGAGCAGTACTTC.

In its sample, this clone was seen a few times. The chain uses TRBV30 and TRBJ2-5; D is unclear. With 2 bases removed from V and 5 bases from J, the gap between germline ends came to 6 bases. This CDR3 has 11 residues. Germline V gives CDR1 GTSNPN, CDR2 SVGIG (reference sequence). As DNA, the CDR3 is TGTGCCTGGAGTCCCCTGGAGACCCAGTACTTC. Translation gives CAWSPLETQYF.

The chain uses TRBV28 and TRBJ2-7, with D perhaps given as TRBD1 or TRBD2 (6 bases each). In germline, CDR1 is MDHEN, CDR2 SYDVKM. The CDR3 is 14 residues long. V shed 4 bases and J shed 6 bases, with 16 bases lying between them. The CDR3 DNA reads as TGTGCCAGCAGTTCTCCGGGGGCCTTCGGCGAGCAGTACTTC. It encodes CASSSPGAFGEQYF.

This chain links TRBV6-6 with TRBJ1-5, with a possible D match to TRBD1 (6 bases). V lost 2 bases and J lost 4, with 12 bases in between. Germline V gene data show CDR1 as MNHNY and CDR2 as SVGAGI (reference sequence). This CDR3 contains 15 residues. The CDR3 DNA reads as TGTGCCAGCAGTTACGACAGGCGTCAAAATCAGCCCCAGCATTTT. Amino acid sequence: CASSYDRRQNQPQHF.

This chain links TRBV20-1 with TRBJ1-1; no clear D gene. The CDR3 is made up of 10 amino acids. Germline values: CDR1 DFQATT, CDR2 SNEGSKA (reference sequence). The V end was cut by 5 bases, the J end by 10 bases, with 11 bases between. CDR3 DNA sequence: TGCAGTGCTGGGGAAGTTATAGCTTTCTTT. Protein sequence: CSAGEVIAFF.

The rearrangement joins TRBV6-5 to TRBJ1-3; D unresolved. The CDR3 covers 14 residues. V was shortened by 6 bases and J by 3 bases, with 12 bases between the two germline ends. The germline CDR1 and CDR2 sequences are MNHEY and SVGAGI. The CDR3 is CASRDPASGNTIYF. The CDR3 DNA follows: TGTGCCAGCAGAGACCCGGCCAGTGGAAACACCATATATTTT.

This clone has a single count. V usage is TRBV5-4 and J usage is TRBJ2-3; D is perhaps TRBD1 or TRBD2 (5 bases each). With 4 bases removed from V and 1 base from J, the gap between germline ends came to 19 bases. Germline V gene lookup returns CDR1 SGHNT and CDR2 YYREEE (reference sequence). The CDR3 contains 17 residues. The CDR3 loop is CASSVGLGQGGTDTQYF. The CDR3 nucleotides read TGTGCCAGCAGCGTCGGGTTAGGGCAGGGAGGCACAGATACGCAGTATTTT.

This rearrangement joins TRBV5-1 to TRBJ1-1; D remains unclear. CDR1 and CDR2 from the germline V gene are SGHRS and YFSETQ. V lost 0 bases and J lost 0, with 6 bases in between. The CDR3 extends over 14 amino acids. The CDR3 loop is CASSLVRLNTEAFF. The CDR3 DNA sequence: TGCGCCAGCAGCTTGGTCAGGTTGAACACTGAAGCTTTCTTT.